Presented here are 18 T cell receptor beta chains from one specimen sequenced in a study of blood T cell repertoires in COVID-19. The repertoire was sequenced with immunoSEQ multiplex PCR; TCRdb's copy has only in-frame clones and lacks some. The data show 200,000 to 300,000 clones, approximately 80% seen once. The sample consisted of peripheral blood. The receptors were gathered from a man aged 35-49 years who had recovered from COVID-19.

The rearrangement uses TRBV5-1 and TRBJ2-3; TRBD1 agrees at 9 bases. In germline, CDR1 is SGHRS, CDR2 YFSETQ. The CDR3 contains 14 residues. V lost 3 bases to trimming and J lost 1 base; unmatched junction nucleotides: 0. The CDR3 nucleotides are TGCGCCAGCAGCTGGGACAGGGGCACAGATACGCAGTATTTT. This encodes CASSWDRGTDTQYF.

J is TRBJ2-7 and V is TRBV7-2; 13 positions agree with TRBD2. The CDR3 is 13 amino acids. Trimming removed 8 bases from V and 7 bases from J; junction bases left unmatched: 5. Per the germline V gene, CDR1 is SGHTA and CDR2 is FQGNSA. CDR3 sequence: CASGTSGASEQYF. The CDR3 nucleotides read TGTGCCAGCGGGACTAGCGGGGCCTCAGAGCAGTACTTC.

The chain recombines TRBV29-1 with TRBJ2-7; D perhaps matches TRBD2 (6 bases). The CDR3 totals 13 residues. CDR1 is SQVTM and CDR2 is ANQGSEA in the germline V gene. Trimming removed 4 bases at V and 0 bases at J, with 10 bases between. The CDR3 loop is CSVVGGFSYEQYF. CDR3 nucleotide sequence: TGCAGCGTTGTCGGGGGTTTCTCCTACGAGCAGTACTTC.

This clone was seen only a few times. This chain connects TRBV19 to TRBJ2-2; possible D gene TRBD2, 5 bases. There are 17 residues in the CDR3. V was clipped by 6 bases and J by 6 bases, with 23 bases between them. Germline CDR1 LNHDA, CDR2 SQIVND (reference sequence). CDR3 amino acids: CASSPRGSPTPAGELFF. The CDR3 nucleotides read TGTGCCAGTAGCCCCCGAGGGTCCCCAACCCCTGCCGGGGAGCTGTTTTTT.

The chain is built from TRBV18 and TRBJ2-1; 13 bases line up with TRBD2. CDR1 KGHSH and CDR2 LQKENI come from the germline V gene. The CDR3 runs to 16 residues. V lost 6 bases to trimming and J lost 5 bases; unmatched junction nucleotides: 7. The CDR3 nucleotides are TGTGCCAGCTCCCGACTAGCGGGAGGTCCGGACAATGAGCAGTTCTTC. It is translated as CASSRLAGGPDNEQFF.

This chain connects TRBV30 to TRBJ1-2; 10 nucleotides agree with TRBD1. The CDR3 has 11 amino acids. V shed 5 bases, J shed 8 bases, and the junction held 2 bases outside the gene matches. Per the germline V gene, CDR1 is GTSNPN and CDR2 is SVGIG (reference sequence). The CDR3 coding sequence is TGTGCCTGGCGACAGGGGGCCGGCTACACCTTC. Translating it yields CAWRQGAGYTF.

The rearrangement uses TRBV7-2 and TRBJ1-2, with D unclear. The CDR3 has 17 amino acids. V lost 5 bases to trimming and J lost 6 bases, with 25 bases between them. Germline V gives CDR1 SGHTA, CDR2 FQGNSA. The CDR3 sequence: CASSRTIVGGGSNGYTF. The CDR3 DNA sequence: TGTGCCAGCAGCCGCACGATAGTAGGTGGAGGTAGTAATGGCTACACCTTC.

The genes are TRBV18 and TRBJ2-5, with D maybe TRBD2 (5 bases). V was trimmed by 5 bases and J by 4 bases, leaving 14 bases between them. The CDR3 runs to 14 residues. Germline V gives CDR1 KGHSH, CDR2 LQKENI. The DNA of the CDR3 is TGTGCCAGCTCAACAAGAGGGTTGGGAGAGACCCAGTACTTC. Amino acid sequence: CASSTRGLGETQYF.

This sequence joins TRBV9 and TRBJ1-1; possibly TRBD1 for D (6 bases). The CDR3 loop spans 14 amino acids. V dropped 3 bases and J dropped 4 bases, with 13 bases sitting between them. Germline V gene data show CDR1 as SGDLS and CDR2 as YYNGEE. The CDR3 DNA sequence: TGTGCCAGCAGCGATACAGGGTCGGGCACTGAAGCTTTCTTT. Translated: CASSDTGSGTEAFF.

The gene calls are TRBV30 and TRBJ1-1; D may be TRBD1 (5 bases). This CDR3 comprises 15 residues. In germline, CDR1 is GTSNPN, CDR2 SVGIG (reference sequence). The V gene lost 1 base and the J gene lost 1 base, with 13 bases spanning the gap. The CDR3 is CAWSAKGRGNTEAFF. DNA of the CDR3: TGTGCCTGGAGTGCAAAGGGGAGGGGGAACACTGAAGCTTTCTTT.

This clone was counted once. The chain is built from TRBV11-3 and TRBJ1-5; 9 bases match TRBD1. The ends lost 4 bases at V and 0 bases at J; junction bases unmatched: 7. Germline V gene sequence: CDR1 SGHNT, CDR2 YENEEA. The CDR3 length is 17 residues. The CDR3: CASSSGDRVNSNQPQHF. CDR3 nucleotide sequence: TGTGCCAGCAGCTCCGGGGACAGGGTAAATAGCAATCAGCCCCAGCATTTT.

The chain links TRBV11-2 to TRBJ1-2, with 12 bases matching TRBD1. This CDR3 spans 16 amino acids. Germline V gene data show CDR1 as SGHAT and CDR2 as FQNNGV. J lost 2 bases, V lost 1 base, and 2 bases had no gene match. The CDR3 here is CASSLVGQGANYGYTF. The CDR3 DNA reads TGTGCCAGCAGCTTAGTGGGACAGGGGGCCAACTATGGCTACACCTTC.

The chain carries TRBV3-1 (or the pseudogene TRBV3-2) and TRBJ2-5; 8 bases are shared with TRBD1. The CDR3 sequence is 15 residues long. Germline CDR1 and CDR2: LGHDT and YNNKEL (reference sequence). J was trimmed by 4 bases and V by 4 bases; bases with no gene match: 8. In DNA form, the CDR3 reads TGTGCCAGCAGCCTCCGGACAGGGAATCGAGAGACCCAGTACTTC. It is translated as CASSLRTGNRETQYF.

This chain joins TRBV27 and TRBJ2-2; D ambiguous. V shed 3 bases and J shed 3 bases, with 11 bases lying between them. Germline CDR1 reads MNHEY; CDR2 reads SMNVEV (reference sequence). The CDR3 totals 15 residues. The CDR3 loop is CASSFSRVDTGELFF. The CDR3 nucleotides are TGTGCCAGCAGTTTCTCTCGGGTCGACACCGGGGAGCTGTTTTTT.

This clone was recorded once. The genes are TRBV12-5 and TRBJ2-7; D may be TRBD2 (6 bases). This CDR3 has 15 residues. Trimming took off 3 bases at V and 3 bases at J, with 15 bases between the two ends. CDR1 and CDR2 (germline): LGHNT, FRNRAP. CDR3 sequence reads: CASGFSAGSNYEQYF. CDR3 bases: TGTGCTAGTGGTTTCTCCGCGGGGTCCAACTACGAGCAGTACTTC.

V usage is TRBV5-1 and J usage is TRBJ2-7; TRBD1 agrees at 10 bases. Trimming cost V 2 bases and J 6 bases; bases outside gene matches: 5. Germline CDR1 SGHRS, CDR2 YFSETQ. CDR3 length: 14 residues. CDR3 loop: CASSLFDRGREQYF. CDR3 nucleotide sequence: TGCGCCAGCAGCTTATTTGACAGGGGGCGCGAGCAGTACTTC.

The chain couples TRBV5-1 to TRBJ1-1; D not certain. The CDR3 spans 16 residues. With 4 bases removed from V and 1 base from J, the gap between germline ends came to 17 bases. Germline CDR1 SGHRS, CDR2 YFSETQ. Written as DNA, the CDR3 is TGCGCCAGCAGCGATACTGGGCGGGGATGGAACACTGAAGCTTTCTTT. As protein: CASSDTGRGWNTEAFF.

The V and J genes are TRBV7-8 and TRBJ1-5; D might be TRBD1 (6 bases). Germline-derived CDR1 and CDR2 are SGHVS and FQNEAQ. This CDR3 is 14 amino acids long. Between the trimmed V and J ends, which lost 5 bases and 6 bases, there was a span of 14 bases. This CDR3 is CASSPHRVGQPQHF. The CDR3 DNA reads TGTGCCAGCAGCCCCCACAGGGTTGGTCAGCCCCAGCATTTT.